This TCR beta chain came from a study of cytomegalovirus exposure and HLA in healthy donors. PCR was performed using 60 Vbeta and 13 Jbeta primers. Original handling: About 10 million of 80 million to 85 million unique TCR beta chains were shared, per a later count. Method: immunoSEQ multiplex PCR; TCRdb's copy keeps in-frame clones and lacks some. V, J and clone size are taken as reported in that table, and D and trimming were inferred from the DNA itself. This sample has around 190,000 clones, with about four fifths found just once. This clone was recorded only once. Antigen: not known. Findings and caveats of the study: Information on immune exposure was restricted to one variable (CMV serostatus).

V gave up 5 bases and J gave up 9 bases; unmatched junction bases: 9. CDR3 length: 15 residues. Per the germline V gene, CDR1 is KGHSH and CDR2 is LQKENI. Specimen: PBMCs. V and J are TRBV18 and TRBJ1-5; the match to TRBD1 covers 11 bases. The source is a man younger than 45 in good health and CMV-seropositive. CDR3 bases: TGTGCCAGCTCAGAAGGGACAGGGGGGCGACGGCCCCAGCATTTT. This translates into CASSEGTGGRRPQHF.